This T cell receptor beta chain was observed in a study of shared clonotypes between healthy human individuals. Study at large: Three plates each covered CD4 naive and memory; CD8 naive two, CD8 memory one.

Study-level results: Exclusively blood specimens were collected; tissue repertoires likely differ. It was the few donors that limited the genetic and exposure-history diversity represented.

Per the original methods: ImmunoSEQ yielded junction-only sequences lacking quality scores, so filtering differed. Using immunoSEQ multiplex PCR, the repertoire was profiled, and TCRdb retains in-frame clones only, with some absent. That table gives V, J and clone size, and the DNA gave D and trimming. The sample records a few million clones, approximately 95% being singletons. About this clone: Antigen specificity is unknown.

Germline CDR1 reads SEHNR; CDR2 reads FQNEAQ (reference sequence). The V gene lost 4 bases and the J gene lost 3 bases, with 10 bases spanning the gap. This CDR3 has 14 amino acids. The V and J genes are TRBV7-9 and TRBJ1-5; D is unclear. Sequenced: naive CD4+ T cells from PBMCs. Subset meaning: CD45RA+ positively selected. The TCR originated in a man between 18 and 35 years old in good health. Some clones in this sample may be carry-over from other donors' samples. CDR3 loop: CASSSQGNNQPQHF. The DNA of the CDR3 is TGTGCCAGCAGCTCCCAAGGGAACAATCAGCCCCAGCATTTT.